These T cell receptor beta chains were read from a single sample in a study of blood T cell repertoires in COVID-19. Clones were sequenced by immunoSEQ multiplex PCR, and TCRdb holds only the in-frame ones, with some missing. The sample records 110,000 to 150,000 clones, around 73% being singletons. The sample comprised PBMCs or T cells enriched from blood (not recorded which). These receptors were obtained from a woman between 45 and 60 years old who had recovered from COVID-19. Both conserved end residues are part of each CDR3. The order of the fields is D gene, J gene, clone size, V gene, CDR3 DNA, CDR3 protein. A D gene is named only where the DNA matches it firmly. The size field is filled for only some rows; it gives once, few, many or a size class.

. | TRBJ2-1 | . | TRBV9 | TGTGCCAGCAGCTTCCGGGACTCTACCTACAATGAGCAGTTCTTC | CASSFRDSTYNEQFF
TRBD2 | TRBJ2-3 | . | TRBV7-2 | TGTGCCAGCAGCTCCTCTAGCGGGGGGGCCCCAGGCACAGATACGCAGTATTTT | CASSSSSGGAPGTDTQYF
. | TRBJ1-5 | . | TRBV7-9 | TGTGCCAGCAGCTTAGATGGAGGGCCCCAGCCCCAGCATTTT | CASSLDGGPQPQHF
TRBD2 | TRBJ2-1 | . | TRBV6-5 | TGTGCCAGCGCCCGCGGGACTAGCGGGGATAATGAGCAGTTCTTC | CASARGTSGDNEQFF
. | TRBJ1-1 | . | TRBV11-3 | TGTGCCAGCAGCTTATCGGTGGACACTGAAGCTTTCTTT | CASSLSVDTEAFF
TRBD1 | TRBJ1-1 | . | TRBV27 | TGTGCCAGTAAGGGACAGGGGAACACTGAAGCTTTCTTT | CASKGQGNTEAFF
TRBD2 | TRBJ2-5 | . | TRBV5-1 | TGCGCCAGCAGCTTGCTGCAGATAGGGACTAGCGGGGGGTCAGAGACCCAGTACTTC | CASSLLQIGTSGGSETQYF
. | TRBJ2-2 | . | TRBV7-9 | TGTGCCAGCAGCCGGGAGAGGGAAGGAGACGGGGAGCTGTTTTTT | CASSREREGDGELFF
TRBD1 | TRBJ1-1 | . | TRBV10-2 | TGCGCCAGCGGGGGGAGTGTTTTGGGGACAGTGCATTCATTT | CASGGSVLGTVHSF
. | TRBJ2-2 | . | TRBV3-1/TRBV3-2 | TGTGCCAGCAGCCAAAGCGAGTTAACCGGGGAGCTGTTTTTT | CASSQSELTGELFF
. | TRBJ2-7 | . | TRBV6-5 | TGTGCCAGCAGTTACGGGACTGGGACCTACGAGCAGTACTTC | CASSYGTGTYEQYF
. | TRBJ2-6 | . | TRBV28 | TGTGCCAGCAGTTTGATTGAGGCTGGGGCCAACGTCCTGACTTTC | CASSLIEAGANVLTF
. | TRBJ2-7 | . | TRBV10-3 | TGTGCCATCAGTGAGGGGGGCGGCAGGCCACCCTACGAGCAGTACTTC | CAISEGGGRPPYEQYF
TRBD2 | TRBJ2-3 | . | TRBV27 | TGTGCCAGCAGCGGGGGGGACACAGATACGCAGTATTTT | CASSGGDTDTQYF
TRBD1 | TRBJ1-6 | once | TRBV4-2 | TGTGCCAGCAGCCAAGGGACAGGAAATTCACCCCTCCACTTT | CASSQGTGNSPLHF
. | TRBJ1-2 | few | TRBV5-1 | TGCGCCAGCAGCCCAAACCAGGGGAATGGCTACACCTTC | CASSPNQGNGYTF
. | TRBJ2-3 | . | TRBV9 | TGTGCCAGCAGCGTACCGAGGAGTGGTACTAGCACAGATACGCAGTATTTT | CASSVPRSGTSTDTQYF
. | TRBJ1-1 | few | TRBV7-8 | TGTGCCAGCAGCTCCCGTCGCGGGAACGGACACACTGAAGCTTTCTTT | CASSSRRGNGHTEAFF
. | TRBJ1-3 | few | TRBV7-5 | TGTGTCAGAAGCTTAATTCAGGGGGCGAAAAACACCATATATTTT | CVRSLIQGAKNTIYF
TRBD1 | TRBJ2-1 | . | TRBV9 | TGTGCCAGCACCAAGGGCCCGGGACAGGGGAGGGAGCAGTTCTTC | CASTKGPGQGREQFF
. | TRBJ1-1 | . | TRBV5-1 | TGCGCCAGCAGCTTGGACACCCGTAGCCCTGAAGCTTTCTTT | CASSLDTRSPEAFF
. | TRBJ2-6 | . | TRBV9 | TGTGCCAGCAGCGGCCGACCCTACAGGGAGAGCTCTGGGGCCAACGTCCTGACTTTC | CASSGRPYRESSGANVLTF
. | TRBJ1-6 | . | TRBV6-6 | TGTGCCGCCAGATCAAGCTCCTATAATTCACCCCTCCACTTT | CAARSSSYNSPLHF
. | TRBJ1-2 | . | TRBV12-3/TRBV12-4 | TGTGCCAGCAGTGGGGCCGGCTATGGCTACACCTTC | CASSGAGYGYTF
. | TRBJ2-5 | . | TRBV19 | TGTGCCAGTAGTACGACAGGCGAGACCCAGTACTTC | CASSTTGETQYF
. | TRBJ2-2 | . | TRBV7-9 | TGTGCCAGCAGCTCATACGGGGAGCGTTCGAACACCGGGGAGCTGTTTTTT | CASSSYGERSNTGELFF
. | TRBJ2-1 | . | TRBV3-1/TRBV3-2 | TGTGCCAGCAGCCAACCCTTCGGGGGGCGGAATGAGCAGTTCTTC | CASSQPFGGRNEQFF
TRBD1 | TRBJ1-1 | . | TRBV6-5 | TGTGCCAGCAGCCCCCGGCGACAGGGGTCCGCTGAAGCTTTCTTT | CASSPRRQGSAEAFF
. | TRBJ2-3 | . | TRBV7-9 | TGTGCCAGCAGCTATCCAGGGGTTTACACAGATACGCAGTATTTT | CASSYPGVYTDTQYF
. | TRBJ1-6 | few | TRBV3-1/TRBV3-2 | TGTGCCAGCAGCCAAGCCTTACAGGGTACCTATAATTCACCCCTCCACTTT | CASSQALQGTYNSPLHF
TRBD1 | TRBJ1-2 | . | TRBV12-3/TRBV12-4 | TGTGCCAGCAGTGTAACAGGGGCAGGTGGCTACACCTTC | CASSVTGAGGYTF
TRBD1 | TRBJ1-1 | . | TRBV7-8 | TGTGCCAGCAGCGCGGGACAGGGGGACACTGAAGCTTTCTTT | CASSAGQGDTEAFF
. | TRBJ1-6 | . | TRBV7-2 | TGTGCCAGCAGCTCGGGACACAGGACTCCACCCCTCCACTTT | CASSSGHRTPPLHF
. | TRBJ2-7 | . | TRBV4-2 | TGTGCCAGCAGCCAAGACAGGGCAGGGCAGTACTTC | CASSQDRAGQYF
TRBD1 | TRBJ1-2 | once | TRBV5-6 | TGTGCCAGCAGCTCCAGGACAGGGGGCTACTATGGCTACACCTTC | CASSSRTGGYYGYTF
. | TRBJ1-1 | . | TRBV6-1 | TGTGCCAGCAGTGAACTTTACAGGCTGAGCGAAGCTTTCTTT | CASSELYRLSEAFF
TRBD1 | TRBJ1-2 | . | TRBV3-1/TRBV3-2 | TGTGCCAGCAGCCCGGGACAGGGGGCGCGTAGTGGCTACACCTTC | CASSPGQGARSGYTF
. | TRBJ1-6 | once | TRBV10-3 | TGTGCCATCAGTGACTCCCAGGGGCTCTATAATTCACCTCTCCACTTT | CAISDSQGLYNSPLHF
. | TRBJ1-1 | . | TRBV13 | TGTGCCAGCAGCTTTCAACGGGGGGGCACTGAAGCTTTCTTT | CASSFQRGGTEAFF
. | TRBJ1-2 | few | TRBV5-4 | TGTGCCAGCAGCCCGCGGGGGGGCTACTATGGCTACACCTTC | CASSPRGGYYGYTF
. | TRBJ2-3 | . | TRBV10-3 | TGTGCCATCAGTGCTTCTTTACCGGGCCCAGGAAGGGAGGCTACGCAGTATTTT | CAISASLPGPGREATQYF
. | TRBJ1-2 | . | TRBV5-1 | TGCGCCAGCAGCTCAGGGTATGGCTACACCTTC | CASSSGYGYTF
TRBD1 | TRBJ2-5 | . | TRBV10-2 | TGCGCCAGCAGTGAGGGGGTGGGGACAGCCAAAGAGACCCAGTACTTC | CASSEGVGTAKETQYF
. | TRBJ1-2 | many | TRBV24-1 | TGTGCCACCAGTGCACCCCAGGGTGCGGACTATGGCTACACCTTC | CATSAPQGADYGYTF
. | TRBJ1-5 | . | TRBV6-1 | TGTGCCAGCAAGACAATCGATAGCAATCAGCCCCAGCATTTT | CASKTIDSNQPQHF
TRBD1 | TRBJ1-2 | . | TRBV28 | TGTGCCAGCAGTTTCCCACAGGGGCGCTATGGCTACACCTTC | CASSFPQGRYGYTF
. | TRBJ1-1 | . | TRBV5-6 | TGTGCCAGCAGCTTGGGCCAGGTGAACACTGAAGCTTTCTTT | CASSLGQVNTEAFF
TRBD1 | TRBJ1-1 | few | TRBV28 | TGTGCCAGCAGCCGACAGGGGAAGACTGAAGCTTTCTTT | CASSRQGKTEAFF